This is a list of T cell receptor beta chains from one sample in a study of OX40 agonist ivuxolimab in advanced cancers. Sequencing used immunoSEQ multiplex PCR; TCRdb keeps in-frame clones, though not all of them. The data hold about 44,000 clones, with more than 70% observed a single time. Sequences were derived from CD4+ or CD8+ T cells sorted from blood, sampled in a trial of the OX40 agonist ivuxolimab. These receptor sequences come from an adult with an advanced solid tumor such as melanoma, head and neck, liver or kidney cancer. CDR3s include the opening cysteine and the closing phenylalanine or tryptophan. The order of the fields is V gene, D gene, J gene, clone size, CDR3 protein, CDR3 DNA. The D gene is left open where the match is weak. The size entry is marked missing in some rows and otherwise reads once, few, many or a size class.

v_gene: TRBV5-4; d_gene: TRBD2; j_gene: TRBJ2-3; abundance: -; CDR3aa: CASSLKREASTDTQYF; CDR3nt: TGTGCCAGCAGCTTGAAGCGGGAGGCCAGCACAGATACGCAGTATTTT
v_gene: TRBV28; d_gene: -; j_gene: TRBJ2-4; abundance: -; CDR3aa: CASSFGGLPVKNIQYF; CDR3nt: TGTGCCAGCAGTTTTGGGGGGCTGCCGGTCAAAAACATTCAGTACTTC
v_gene: TRBV10-3; d_gene: -; j_gene: TRBJ1-6; abundance: few; CDR3aa: CAIRGSSYNSPLHF; CDR3nt: TGTGCCATCAGGGGGAGCTCCTATAATTCACCCCTCCACTTT
v_gene: TRBV30; d_gene: -; j_gene: TRBJ1-6; abundance: once; CDR3aa: CAWSVPGSGSPLHF; CDR3nt: TGTGCCTGGAGTGTACCGGGGTCGGGTTCACCCCTCCACTTT
v_gene: TRBV27; d_gene: -; j_gene: TRBJ2-7; abundance: -; CDR3aa: CASSRLSQISYEQYF; CDR3nt: TGTGCCAGCAGCCGTCTAAGTCAGATCTCCTACGAGCAGTACTTC
v_gene: TRBV2; d_gene: -; j_gene: TRBJ1-5; abundance: few; CDR3aa: CASRDTQPQHF; CDR3nt: TGTGCCAGCAGGGACACTCAGCCCCAGCATTTT
v_gene: TRBV11-1; d_gene: -; j_gene: TRBJ2-7; abundance: -; CDR3aa: CASSPGTRYEQYF; CDR3nt: TGTGCCAGCAGCCCTGGGACTCGCTACGAGCAGTACTTC
v_gene: TRBV9; d_gene: -; j_gene: TRBJ2-7; abundance: few; CDR3aa: CASSVTGNSYEQYF; CDR3nt: TGTGCCAGCAGCGTAACAGGGAACTCCTACGAGCAGTACTTC
v_gene: TRBV6-6; d_gene: -; j_gene: TRBJ2-7; abundance: -; CDR3aa: CASRPAGTSTYEQYF; CDR3nt: TGTGCCAGCAGACCGGCCGGGACTTCTACCTACGAGCAGTACTTC
v_gene: TRBV28; d_gene: -; j_gene: TRBJ2-7; abundance: -; CDR3aa: CASCYAAYEQYF; CDR3nt: TGTGCCAGCTGTTATGCCGCCTACGAGCAGTACTTC
v_gene: TRBV7-9; d_gene: -; j_gene: TRBJ1-4; abundance: -; CDR3aa: CASSQQGGYEKLFF; CDR3nt: TGTGCCAGCAGCCAACAGGGAGGGTACGAAAAACTGTTTTTT
v_gene: TRBV5-1; d_gene: -; j_gene: TRBJ2-7; abundance: few; CDR3aa: CASSESRSDEQYF; CDR3nt: TGCGCCAGCAGCGAGAGCCGATCCGACGAGCAGTACTTC
v_gene: TRBV11-2; d_gene: -; j_gene: TRBJ2-1; abundance: -; CDR3aa: CASSSGLEGGRNNEQFF; CDR3nt: TGTGCCAGCAGCTCGGGACTGGAGGGGGGTAGGAACAATGAGCAGTTCTTC
v_gene: TRBV25-1; d_gene: -; j_gene: TRBJ1-2; abundance: -; CDR3aa: CASRLTGEDYGYTF; CDR3nt: TGTGCCAGCAGACTAACAGGAGAGGACTATGGCTACACCTTC
v_gene: TRBV6-5; d_gene: -; j_gene: TRBJ2-2; abundance: -; CDR3aa: CASSYSRRGRTGELFF; CDR3nt: TGTGCCAGCAGTTACTCGAGAAGAGGGAGGACCGGGGAGCTGTTTTTT
v_gene: TRBV15; d_gene: -; j_gene: TRBJ1-6; abundance: -; CDR3aa: CATSRDMYSPLHF; CDR3nt: TGTGCCACCAGCAGAGATATGTATTCACCCCTCCACTTT
v_gene: TRBV5-4; d_gene: -; j_gene: TRBJ2-1; abundance: -; CDR3aa: CASSPGGSMAYNEQFF; CDR3nt: TGTGCCAGCAGTCCGGGCGGCTCCATGGCGTACAATGAGCAGTTCTTC
v_gene: TRBV27; d_gene: -; j_gene: TRBJ2-1; abundance: -; CDR3aa: CASRGASTGTYNEQFF; CDR3nt: TGTGCCAGCAGGGGGGCTTCCACAGGGACTTACAATGAGCAGTTCTTC
v_gene: TRBV10-3; d_gene: TRBD1; j_gene: TRBJ2-2; abundance: -; CDR3aa: CAIRPGQGGYTGELFF; CDR3nt: TGTGCCATCAGACCCGGACAGGGGGGATACACCGGGGAGCTGTTTTTT
v_gene: TRBV6-5; d_gene: -; j_gene: TRBJ1-4; abundance: -; CDR3aa: CASSPRRKNEKLFF; CDR3nt: TGTGCCAGCTCGCCGAGGCGAAAGAATGAAAAACTGTTTTTT
v_gene: TRBV19; d_gene: TRBD1; j_gene: TRBJ2-1; abundance: -; CDR3aa: CASSITGVGEQFF; CDR3nt: TGTGCCAGTAGTATTACAGGGGTCGGTGAGCAGTTCTTC
v_gene: TRBV7-9; d_gene: -; j_gene: TRBJ1-3; abundance: -; CDR3aa: CASSLRVDTIYF; CDR3nt: TGTGCCAGCAGCTTACGCGTGGACACCATATATTTT
v_gene: TRBV30; d_gene: -; j_gene: TRBJ1-2; abundance: -; CDR3aa: CAWDIGGNYGYTF; CDR3nt: TGTGCCTGGGATATAGGGGGGAACTATGGCTACACCTTC
v_gene: TRBV19; d_gene: -; j_gene: TRBJ1-2; abundance: -; CDR3aa: CASGNSYGYTF; CDR3nt: TGTGCCAGTGGAAACAGCTATGGCTACACCTTC
v_gene: TRBV7-9; d_gene: -; j_gene: TRBJ1-4; abundance: -; CDR3aa: CASSFLTGKLFF; CDR3nt: TGTGCCAGCAGCTTTCTAACCGGGAAACTGTTTTTT